This TCR beta chain comes out of a study of CD8 T cells in ankylosing spondylitis. Study results and limitations: Disease-linked clones bore a CD8+ phenotype and were relatively rare in peripheral blood. What seemed typical of ankylosing spondylitis blood was a TCR beta motif built from about 8 highly homologous variants. Reportedly, disease-linked clones are significantly enriched in ankylosing spondylitis patients' matched synovial fluid.

Scientists made TCR beta libraries using quantitative 5'-RACE with molecular barcodes. One entry per CDR3 protein, called by TCRdb with MiXCR from the 5' RACE reads. This table has about 250,000 distinct CDR3 sequences, roughly 8.2% appearing once. Germline V gives CDR1 DFQATT, CDR2 SNEGSKA (reference sequence). The J segment lost 6 bases and the V segment lost 6 bases, leaving 14 bases of the junction unmatched. The CDR3 runs to 14 residues. Only a few counts were recorded for this clonotype. Its antigen is undetermined. The specimen sequenced was blood, either unsorted or a sorted T cell fraction (not recorded which). The chain joins TRBV20-1 to TRBJ2-7; 7 positions agree with TRBD2. The TCR sequence derives from a female donor with ankylosing spondylitis or in good health (not recorded which). CDR3 sequence (DNA): TGCAGTGCCTCAACGGGGGGAATACTAGCCGAGCAGTACTTC. It translates to CSASTGGILAEQYF.